These T cell receptor beta chains were read from a single sample in a study of T cell responses to AZD1222 COVID-19 vaccine. Data came from immunoSEQ multiplex PCR; TCRdb stores just in-frame clones and leaves some out. The data contain roughly 150,000 clones, 80% to 95% of them singletons. The sample in question was peripheral blood, obtained on day 0 of AZD1222 vaccination. The receptor source for this set is an adult in good health. The CDR3 runs from the conserved cysteine through the conserved F or W.

V	J	CDR3
TRBV5-6	TRBJ1-6	CASSRTGQIAGSPLHF
TRBV28	TRBJ1-6	CASRAGLRDNSPLHF
TRBV5-1	TRBJ2-3	CASGQGGSDTQYF
TRBV5-1	TRBJ2-7	CASSVGPRKSYEQYF
TRBV7-2	TRBJ1-3	CASSLARTGSGNTIYF
TRBV29-1	TRBJ2-5	CSVLLGPLYF
TRBV6-5	TRBJ2-7	CASSYSNRGLHEQYF
TRBV7-9	TRBJ1-5	CASSLTGPNQPQHF
TRBV18	TRBJ1-1	CASSPKTGRTEAFF
TRBV5-1	TRBJ1-1	CASRFARDTEAFF
TRBV6-6	TRBJ2-2	CASSPRAGGTGELFF
TRBV4-1	TRBJ1-2	CASSQDRGRRGGNYGYTF
TRBV10-3	TRBJ1-5	CAISDPGTASNQPQHF
TRBV19	TRBJ1-2	CASSPRENYGYTF
TRBV11-3	TRBJ1-1	CASSSGNRGTEAFF
TRBV30	TRBJ1-5	CAWRDRGRNQPQHF
TRBV3-1/TRBV3-2	TRBJ1-2	CASSQGFYGYTF
TRBV5-1	TRBJ1-6	CASSLRGRNTGSPLHF
TRBV27	TRBJ2-2	CASSLRPLNIPGELFF
TRBV9	TRBJ1-3	CASSVVGNGNTIYF
TRBV7-9	TRBJ2-7	CASSHSNYEQYF
TRBV11-2	TRBJ1-3	CASSIRLRGPEGSGNTIYF
TRBV10-3	TRBJ1-4	CAISDDRPATNEKLFF
TRBV3-1/TRBV3-2	TRBJ2-2	CASSQGLGQGRSGELFF
TRBV5-6	TRBJ1-1	CASSFGGFEAFF
TRBV5-4	TRBJ2-5	CASSLMRAEGTQYF
TRBV4-2	TRBJ2-7	CASSQDRAKVDSYEQYF
TRBV10-1	TRBJ1-1	CASSESGGPRDEAFF
TRBV3-1/TRBV3-2	TRBJ2-3	CASSQGHRTDTQYF
TRBV18	TRBJ1-1	CASSEPGRLQGGTEAFF
TRBV7-2	TRBJ2-2	CASSLAAGGELFF
TRBV19	TRBJ2-1	CASSLRGTLRTYNEQFF
TRBV29-1	TRBJ1-1	CSVGRPNTEAFF
TRBV13	TRBJ1-6	CASSLTRTENSPLHF
TRBV21-1	TRBJ1-5	CASSNPRPGQGGQPQHF
TRBV4-2	TRBJ1-2	CASSQDGVNYGYTF
TRBV6-2/TRBV6-3	TRBJ2-5	CASSYGHLQETQYF
TRBV4-1	TRBJ1-3	CASSQGGTGNTIYF
TRBV13	TRBJ2-2	CASSSLQGTDTGELFF
TRBV7-8	TRBJ2-7	CASSPRGSWGSYEQYF
TRBV5-4	TRBJ1-1	CASSLAGQGAGTEAFF
TRBV27	TRBJ1-1	CASRHRGQGGGTEAFF
TRBV10-2	TRBJ1-6	CASSVSAENSPLHF
TRBV11-3	TRBJ1-1	CASSLGKNTEAFF
TRBV7-9	TRBJ2-3	CASSSGPQLDTQYF
TRBV30	TRBJ1-4	CAWSRRTGEKLFF
TRBV12-3/TRBV12-4	TRBJ1-1	CASRENRRTEAFF
TRBV4-1	TRBJ2-2	CASSQDPQVFTGELFF
TRBV29-1	TRBJ2-2	CSVVAGRAERTGELFF
TRBV9	TRBJ1-4	CASSAHVSTNEKLFF
TRBV6-2/TRBV6-3	TRBJ1-5	CASSWAVGDGSNQPQHF
TRBV15	TRBJ1-2	CATSRGGTGYGYTF
TRBV6-5	TRBJ1-1	CASRETVNTEAFF
TRBV30	TRBJ1-3	CAWSQLGNTIYF
TRBV27	TRBJ1-4	CASSLSGTYGEKLFF
TRBV11-2	TRBJ2-7	CASSLHRGEQYF
TRBV6-5	TRBJ1-2	CASSRGDNYGYTF